This record covers a single T cell receptor (beta chain). The target antigen is unknown. The data were taken from a study of T cells after yellow fever vaccination. Study-level background: Fractions of low cell number were prepared using SMART-Seq v4 Ultra Low Input.

TCRdb itself ran the 5' RACE reads through MiXCR, one entry per CDR3 protein. The data hold 450,000 to 550,000 distinct CDR3 sequences, with 21% observed a single time. The study, taken as a whole, reports: Only a minor proportion of clonotypes was detected across both CD4 and CD8 compartments. Post-booster reappearance was seen for most primary-vaccination clones (roughly 96% CD4, about 88% CD8). Weaker, the secondary response peaked sooner, at day 5 versus 15.

This receptor was obtained from a man between 18 and 35 years old who received the YFV17D yellow fever vaccine. The specimen comprised PBMCs, sampled about 21 days after the first yellow fever vaccination.

In nucleotides, the CDR3 is TGTGCCACCAGTGTGAACGGAGGCTACACCTTC. The encoded protein is CATSVNGGYTF. The chain joins TRBV24-1 to TRBJ1-2; no firm D call. This CDR3 region has 11 residues. Germline V gives CDR1 KGHDR, CDR2 SFDVKD. Trimming left V 5 bases short and J 8 bases short, with 8 bases between.